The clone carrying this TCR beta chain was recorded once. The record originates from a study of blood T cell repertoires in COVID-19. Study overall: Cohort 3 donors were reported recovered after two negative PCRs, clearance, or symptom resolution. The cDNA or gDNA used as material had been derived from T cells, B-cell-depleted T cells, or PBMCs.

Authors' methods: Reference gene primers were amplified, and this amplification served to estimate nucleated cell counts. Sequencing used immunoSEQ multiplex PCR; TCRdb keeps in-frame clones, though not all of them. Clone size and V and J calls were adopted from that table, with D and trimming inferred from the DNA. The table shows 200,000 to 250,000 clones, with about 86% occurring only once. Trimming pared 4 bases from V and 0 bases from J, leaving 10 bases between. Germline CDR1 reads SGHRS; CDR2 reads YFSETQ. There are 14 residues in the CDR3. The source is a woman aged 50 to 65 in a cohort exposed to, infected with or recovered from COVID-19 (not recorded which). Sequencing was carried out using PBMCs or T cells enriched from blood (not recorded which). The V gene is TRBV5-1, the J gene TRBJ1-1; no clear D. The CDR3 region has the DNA TGCGCCAGCAGCGCCGACGGGATGAACACTGAAGCTTTCTTT. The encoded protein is CASSADGMNTEAFF.